These 12 T cell receptor beta chains came from one sample sequenced in a study of blood T cell repertoires in COVID-19. Sequenced by immunoSEQ multiplex PCR; TCRdb stores in-frame clones only, minus some. This sample has fewer than 500,000 clones, with more than 75% found just once. Input material: peripheral blood. The receptors shown here come from a human donor with acute or convalescent COVID-19. The donor label of this sample is uncertain.

This clone was counted only a few times. This chain uses TRBV30 with TRBJ1-2; perhaps TRBD1 as D (6 bases). Germline values: CDR1 GTSNPN, CDR2 SVGIG (reference sequence). V gave up 3 bases and J gave up 8 bases, with 16 bases separating them. CDR3 length: 13 amino acids. CDR3 region: CAWRAQGMGGYTF. The CDR3 DNA follows: TGTGCCTGGAGGGCACAGGGTATGGGAGGCTACACCTTC.

The CDR3 DNA sequence: TGTGCCAGCAGCAGACAAACCGGGACAGGCTATGGCTACACCTTC. It codes for CASSRQTGTGYGYTF. V is TRBV6-5 and J is TRBJ1-2; 8 nucleotides line up with TRBD1. Per the germline V gene, CDR1 is MNHEY and CDR2 is SVGAGI. The CDR3 covers 15 residues. The ends lost 6 bases at V and 4 bases at J; junction bases unmatched: 10.

This chain joins TRBV14 and TRBJ1-1; D is unclear. The V and J ends lost 1 base and 1 base respectively, with 7 bases between them. CDR1 is SGHDN, CDR2 FVKESK, per germline. The CDR3 runs to 14 residues. The CDR3 sequence: CASSQGLWNTEAFF. Here the CDR3 DNA reads TGTGCCAGCAGCCAAGGACTCTGGAACACTGAAGCTTTCTTT.

The chain couples TRBV11-2 to TRBJ1-5; TRBD1 agrees at 9 bases. CDR1 and CDR2 (germline): SGHAT, FQNNGV. The CDR3 contains 14 residues. The trim removed 5 bases at V and 4 bases at J, leaving 3 bases unmatched. The CDR3 protein is CASSPDRGNQPQHF. The CDR3 coding sequence is TGTGCCAGCAGCCCGGACAGGGGAAATCAGCCCCAGCATTTT.

This CDR3 is CSSGGDTDTQYF. CDR3 DNA: TGTTCCTCGGGCGGGGACACAGATACGCAGTATTTT. The chain has TRBV6-5 and TRBJ2-3; D is perhaps TRBD2 (6 bases). The CDR3 length is 12 residues. Germline lookup yields CDR1 MNHEY and CDR2 SVGAGI.

This clone was detected only a few times. The chain uses TRBV5-1 and TRBJ2-2, with D tentatively TRBD1 (5 bases). Germline CDR1 and CDR2: SGHRS and YFSETQ. The CDR3 contains 16 residues. V was trimmed by 4 bases and J by 1 base, leaving 14 bases between them. This CDR3 is CASSKPGIRNTGELFF. DNA for the CDR3: TGCGCCAGCAGCAAACCAGGGATTCGGAACACCGGGGAGCTGTTTTTT.

This clone was picked up one time. The gene calls are TRBV5-6 and TRBJ1-2; D uncertain. This CDR3 has 16 residues. CDR1 and CDR2 (germline): SGHDT, YYEEEE. V lost 4 bases, J lost 4 bases, and 20 bases lay in between. This CDR3 reads CASSGGGPTAGYGYTF. The CDR3 DNA reads TGTGCCAGCAGCGGTGGTGGCCCTACTGCAGGCTATGGCTACACCTTC.

The chain joins TRBV19 to TRBJ2-2, with 9 bases matching TRBD1. CDR1 and CDR2 (germline): LNHDA, SQIVND (reference sequence). Trimming removed 5 bases from V and 7 bases from J; junction bases left unmatched: 11. This CDR3 region has 16 residues. The CDR3 sequence: CASSPRRTGAGGELFF. Here the CDR3 DNA reads TGTGCCAGTAGTCCACGCCGGACAGGGGCTGGCGGGGAGCTGTTTTTT.

This clone was picked up a small number of times. This chain links TRBV19 with TRBJ2-1; TRBD2 might be the D (7 bases). Trimming removed 2 bases at V and 0 bases at J, with 29 bases between. Germline lookup yields CDR1 LNHDA and CDR2 SQIVND (reference sequence). CDR3 length: 22 residues. CDR3 amino acids: CASSIRGRGGSGGPFSYNEQFF. The CDR3, as DNA: TGTGCCAGTAGTATACGTGGCAGGGGAGGGTCCGGGGGTCCGTTCTCCTACAATGAGCAGTTCTTC. Full variable domain (missing parts from reference TRBV19 and TRBJ2-1): DGGITQSPKYLFRKEGQNVTLSCEQNLNHDAMYWYRQDPGQGLRLIYYSQIVNDFQKGDIAEGYSVSREKKESFPLTVTSAQKNPTAFYLCASSIRGRGGSGGPFSYNEQFFGPGTRLTVL.

The chain employs TRBV5-1 and TRBJ1-2, with D perhaps matching TRBD1 (6 bases). The CDR3 sequence is 14 residues long. With 0 bases removed from V and 4 bases from J, the gap between germline ends came to 10 bases. The germline gives CDR1 SGHRS, CDR2 YFSETQ. CDR3 sequence (DNA): TGCGCCAGCAGCTTGGGCGGGGGCACCTATGGCTACACCTTC. Translation gives CASSLGGGTYGYTF.

CDR3 nucleotides: TGTGCCAGCAGCAGCGACAGGGAACTGGGTGAGCAGTACTTC. Amino acids: CASSSDRELGEQYF. The V gene is TRBV3-1 (or the pseudogene TRBV3-2), the J gene TRBJ2-7, with TRBD1 matching over 7 bases. Germline V gene data show CDR1 as LGHDT and CDR2 as YNNKEL (reference sequence). The CDR3 has 14 amino acids. Trimming cost V 5 bases and J 7 bases; bases outside gene matches: 11.

The chain has TRBV19 and TRBJ1-2, with TRBD1 matching over 8 bases. The CDR3 loop spans 15 amino acids. Trimming removed 3 bases from V and 6 bases from J; junction bases left unmatched: 9. The germline V gene has CDR1 LNHDA and CDR2 SQIVND (reference sequence). The CDR3 DNA sequence: TGTGCCAGTAGTATCATGGCAGGGGGCAAGAATGGCTACACCTTC. Residues: CASSIMAGGKNGYTF. The whole variable domain, filled in from reference TRBV19 and TRBJ1-2, reads DGGITQSPKYLFRKEGQNVTLSCEQNLNHDAMYWYRQDPGQGLRLIYYSQIVNDFQKGDIAEGYSVSREKKESFPLTVTSAQKNPTAFYLCASSIMAGGKNGYTFGSGTRLTVV.